This note documents a single TCR beta chain sequence. This entry comes from a study of T cells in Graves' hyperthyroidism and ophthalmopathy. The source material, RNA transcripts, was used to amplify TCR beta CDR3 regions. First-round RT-PCR of the TCR CDR3 relied on the HTBI primer set. TCRdb itself ran the multiplex PCR reads through MiXCR, one entry per CDR3 protein. The sample records about 350,000 distinct CDR3 sequences, about 14% being singletons. This CDR3 comprises 17 residues. Trimming removed 0 bases from V and 2 bases from J, with 15 bases in between. Germline-derived CDR1 and CDR2 are SGHAT and FQNNGV.

This clonotype originated in a young woman with Graves' hyperthyroidism. The sample was blood. This sequence joins TRBV11-2 and TRBJ2-3; no clear D. The CDR3 DNA is TGTGCCAGCAGCTTAGAATTGAGACTGCAATACACAGATACGCAGTATTTT. It translates to CASSLELRLQYTDTQYF.